This T cell receptor beta chain was profiled in a study of shared clonotypes between healthy human individuals. Assay: immunoSEQ multiplex PCR; the TCRdb copy retains only in-frame clones and omits some. This repertoire shows hundreds of thousands of clones, 60% to 75% found once; its top ten account for 1.5% to 2%. The CDR3 runs 14 residues. Trimming took 1 base from V and 0 from J, leaving 7 bases between them. The V gene's germline CDR1 is SGHTA and CDR2 FQGNSA. Overall study results and limits: Sampling used blood alone; tissue repertoires probably differ.

As for this clone: Antigen specificity is unknown.

V and J are TRBV7-2 and TRBJ2-7; D perhaps matches TRBD2 (5 bases). What was sequenced was memory CD4+ T cells sorted from blood. As for subset: CD45RA-negative fraction. The clonotype originates from a woman aged 25 to 39 in good health. CDR3 sequence reads: CASSLVEGSYEQYF. In nucleotides, the CDR3 is TGTGCCAGCAGCTTAGTTGAGGGCTCCTACGAGCAGTACTTC.